A single sample gave rise to the 8 T cell receptor beta chains below, sequenced in a study of Ad26.COV2.S vaccination and SARS-CoV-2 variants. Described treatment: around 19 received Ad26.COV2.S at low or high dose, single or two shots; about 5 received placebo; per-sample allocation not given. Sampling was performed 63 days after the first vaccine or placebo injection. TCRdb keeps only in-frame clones here, not all; method: immunoSEQ multiplex PCR. The sample yields hundreds of thousands of clones, roughly nine tenths seen once. The specimen was peripheral blood, collected in a trial of Ad26.COV2.S vaccine versus placebo. The receptor set was obtained from a person between 18 and 65 years old who received the Ad26.COV2.S COVID-19 vaccine or a placebo.

The V call is TRBV7-9, the J call TRBJ2-3; D may be TRBD2 (7 bases). V was pared by 11 bases and J by 2 bases, with 17 bases between. CDR1 and CDR2 from the germline V gene are SEHNR and FQNEAQ (reference sequence). CDR3 length equals 14 residues. Here the CDR3 DNA reads TGTGCCCTAAGGGGGGGAGCGCCCACAGATACGCAGTATTTT. This codes for CALRGGAPTDTQYF.

This chain uses TRBV10-3 with TRBJ2-7; D may be TRBD1 (7 bases). The CDR3 has 14 residues. Trimming stripped 5 bases from V and 0 bases from J, with 11 bases between. The V gene's germline CDR1 is ENHRY and CDR2 SYGVKD. The CDR3 here is CAISPQGGSYEQYF. The CDR3 DNA is TGTGCCATCAGTCCTCAGGGGGGCTCCTACGAGCAGTACTTC.

The chain links TRBV5-1 to TRBJ2-5; no clear D. The CDR3 length is 13 residues. Germline CDR1 is SGHRS and CDR2 is YFSETQ. V was clipped by 4 bases and J by 0 bases, with 7 bases between them. CDR3 nucleotides: TGCGCCAGCAGCCTAGAGTACCAAGAGACCCAGTACTTC. Protein product: CASSLEYQETQYF.

In nucleotides, the CDR3 is TGTGCCAGCAGCCACTGGGACGGAAAGAACACCGGGGAGCTGTTTTTT. Protein sequence: CASSHWDGKNTGELFF. This chain connects TRBV7-3 to TRBJ2-2; D might be TRBD1 or TRBD2, each matching 5 bases. This CDR3 comprises 16 residues. V shed 5 bases and J shed 1 base, with 14 bases lying between them. Germline V CDR1 and CDR2: SGHTA, FQGTGA.

The chain is built from TRBV9 and TRBJ2-3; no clear D. CDR3 length: 15 residues. Trimming stripped 3 bases from V and 2 bases from J, with 13 bases between. Germline CDR1 and CDR2: SGDLS and YYNGEE. CDR3 sequence: CASSDPFRTTDTQYF. CDR3 in DNA: TGTGCCAGCAGCGACCCCTTTCGGACCACAGATACGCAGTATTTT. The whole variable domain, remainder taken from reference TRBV9 and TRBJ2-3, is DSGVTQTPKHLITATGQRVTLRCSPRSGDLSVYWYQQSLDQGLQFLIQYYNGEERAKGNILERFSAQQFPDLHSELNLSSLELGDSALYFCASSDPFRTTDTQYFGPGTRLTVL.

V is TRBV2 and J is TRBJ1-1; possibly TRBD1 for D (5 bases). V gave up 3 bases and J gave up 12 bases, with 17 bases separating them. Looked up from germline, CDR1 is SNHLY and CDR2 is FYNNEI. The CDR3 runs to 13 residues. CDR3: CASSEEGLRISFF. CDR3 bases: TGTGCCAGCAGTGAGGAGGGACTACGGATATCTTTCTTT.

The V and J genes are TRBV7-9 and TRBJ2-1; D not certain. V shed 3 bases and J shed 0 bases, with 9 bases lying between them. Germline-derived CDR1 and CDR2 are SEHNR and FQNEAQ (reference sequence). This CDR3 contains 15 residues. CDR3 loop: CASSFSRSSYNEQFF. CDR3 sequence (DNA): TGTGCCAGCAGCTTTTCCAGGAGCTCCTACAATGAGCAGTTCTTC.

The chain has TRBV12-5 and TRBJ2-2, with 8 bases that match TRBD2. This CDR3 comprises 15 residues. V gave up 5 bases and J gave up 2 bases; unmatched junction bases: 4. The germline gives CDR1 LGHNT, CDR2 FRNRAP. The CDR3 sequence: CASGAREGNTGELFF. CDR3 nucleotide sequence: TGTGCTAGTGGTGCTCGGGAGGGCAACACCGGGGAGCTGTTTTTT.